This T cell receptor beta chain was profiled in a study of shared clonotypes between healthy human individuals. The assay was immunoSEQ multiplex PCR, and TCRdb's table has in-frame clones only and misses some. The table lists 850,000 to 1,200,000 clones, 75% of them singletons. The germline V gene has CDR1 LNHDA and CDR2 SQIVND (reference sequence). V was trimmed by 5 bases and J by 4 bases, leaving 11 bases between them. The CDR3 is 13 residues long. The chain uses TRBV19 and TRBJ1-1; a weak D match, TRBD1 (6 bases). The sample comprised memory CD4+ T cells sorted from blood. Subset denoted: CD45RA-negative fraction. The sequence came from a man younger than 35 in good health. The CDR3 sequence is CASSVTGTTEAFF. The CDR3 region has the DNA TGTGCCAGTAGTGTGACAGGCACCACTGAAGCTTTCTTT.